The clone carrying this T cell receptor beta chain turned up a few times. TCRdb reanalysed the 5' RACE reads using MiXCR and keeps one entry per CDR3 protein. This table has some 240,000 distinct CDR3 sequences, approximately 3% appearing once. V lost 7 bases, J lost 2 bases, and 7 bases stayed unmatched. The CDR3 consists of 14 residues. This sample is drawn from a study of T cells after yellow fever vaccination. This sequence was found in a man between 18 and 29 years old who received the YFV17D yellow fever vaccine. The V call is TRBV12-3 or TRBV12-4, the J call TRBJ1-2; 7 bases line up with TRBD1. The specimen comprised CD4+ T cells sorted from PBMCs, sampled 10 days after the yellow fever booster vaccination. The CDR3 is CASKEQGWNYGYTF. The CDR3 nucleotides read TGTGCCAGCAAAGAACAGGGGTGGAACTATGGCTACACCTTC.